A selection of T cell receptor beta chains follows, all from one sample in a study of T-cell memory formation after mild COVID-19. TCRdb reanalysed the 5' RACE reads using MiXCR and keeps one entry per CDR3 protein. The profile shows around 200,000 distinct CDR3 sequences, less than 20% of them singletons. Sequencing input: PBMCs or a T cell subset sorted from them (not recorded which). All receptors derive from a young man who had mild COVID-19 (a few samples of this study predate the infection). Cell type and time point are not known. CDR3s include the opening cysteine and the closing phenylalanine or tryptophan. A D gene is named only where the DNA matches it firmly. Clone size, where shown, is once, few, many, or a class for clones that have expanded.

clone_size,v_call,j_call,d_call,cdr3_nt,cdr3_aa
-,TRBV4-1,TRBJ2-5,-,TGCGCCAGCAGCCAGGAGGGGTGGAGTCCCTGGGGGACCCAGTACTTC,CASSQEGWSPWGTQYF
few,TRBV7-6,TRBJ1-3,TRBD1,TGTGCCAGCAGCTTAGGACTGGGACAGGGGTCTGGAAACACCATATATTTT,CASSLGLGQGSGNTIYF
-,TRBV5-1,TRBJ1-6,-,TGCGCCAGCAGCTTGGCCGGGACAAGGTATTCACCCCTCCACTTT,CASSLAGTRYSPLHF
many,TRBV3-1,TRBJ2-2,-,TGTGCCAGCAGCCAATTCATAGCCGCCGGGGAGCTGTTTTTT,CASSQFIAAGELFF
-,TRBV7-2,TRBJ2-3,-,TGTGCCAGCAGCTTAGTCGGTAGGGGGTCAGGCACAGATACGCAGTATTTT,CASSLVGRGSGTDTQYF
few,TRBV5-5,TRBJ2-1,TRBD1,TGTGCCAGCAGCTTGGCCCCGGGACAGGGATATAATGAGCAGTTCTTC,CASSLAPGQGYNEQFF
few,TRBV28,TRBJ1-2,-,TGTGCCAGCAGTCCCATCACAGGGTGGGGCTACACCTTC,CASSPITGWGYTF
few,TRBV3-1,TRBJ1-6,-,TGTGCCAGCAGCCAAGAAGGGGCAGGTTCGTCGACACCCCTCCACTTT,CASSQEGAGSSTPLHF
-,TRBV12-3/TRBV12-4,TRBJ2-7,TRBD1,TGTGCCAGCAGTATGAACAGGGGCTACGAGCAGTACTTC,CASSMNRGYEQYF
many,TRBV12-3/TRBV12-4,TRBJ1-5,TRBD1,TGTGCCAGCACCGACAGGGGAGTTGGTCAGCCCCAGCATTTT,CASTDRGVGQPQHF
few,TRBV7-9,TRBJ1-4,-,TGTGCCAGCAGCTTATCGTCTCCTTATAATGAAAAACTGTTTTTT,CASSLSSPYNEKLFF